The rows below give T cell receptor beta chains drawn from one sample of a study of blood T cells in healthy people across ages. TCRdb reprocessed the 5' RACE reads via MiXCR and lists one record per CDR3 protein. The data show approximately 800,000 distinct CDR3 sequences, about three fifths seen once. Sequenced material: blood. The source of these receptors is a man under 40 in good health. Each CDR3 is given with its conserved first and last residue. Fields, in order: D gene, clone size, CDR3 length, V gene, J gene, CDR3 DNA, CDR3 protein. The D gene is left open where the match is weak. Clone sizes are given selectively: once, few, many, or a class where the clone is expanded.

d_gene: TRBD2; abundance: many; len: 14; v_gene: TRBV11-2; j_gene: TRBJ2-1; CDR3nt: TGTGCCAGCAGCACCATAGGACTAGGGCCTGAGCAGTTCTTC; CDR3aa: CASSTIGLGPEQFF
d_gene: TRBD1; abundance: .; len: 15; v_gene: TRBV14; j_gene: TRBJ2-7; CDR3nt: TGTGCCAGCAGCCAACGACAGGGGAAGGGTTACGAGCAGTACTTC; CDR3aa: CASSQRQGKGYEQYF
d_gene: .; abundance: .; len: 11; v_gene: TRBV3-1; j_gene: TRBJ1-2; CDR3nt: TGTGCCAGCAGCCAAGGTCATGGCTACACCTTC; CDR3aa: CASSQGHGYTF
d_gene: TRBD1; abundance: .; len: 16; v_gene: TRBV6-6; j_gene: TRBJ2-3; CDR3nt: TGTGCCAGCACCTACACAGGGGGAATAATCACAGATACGCAGTATTTT; CDR3aa: CASTYTGGIITDTQYF
d_gene: .; abundance: .; len: 16; v_gene: TRBV12-3/TRBV12-4; j_gene: TRBJ2-1; CDR3nt: TGTGCCAGCAGTGAACTGACAGGACCGGTTTACAAGGAGCAGTTCTTC; CDR3aa: CASSELTGPVYKEQFF
d_gene: .; abundance: once; len: 14; v_gene: TRBV7-9; j_gene: TRBJ2-5; CDR3nt: TGTGCCAGCAGCTTGTTCGTAATGGGGGAGACCCAGTACTTC; CDR3aa: CASSLFVMGETQYF
d_gene: .; abundance: .; len: 15; v_gene: TRBV4-3; j_gene: TRBJ2-7; CDR3nt: TGCGCCAGCAGCCAAACCCCTGGTCGGGGCTACGAGCAGTACTTC; CDR3aa: CASSQTPGRGYEQYF
d_gene: TRBD1; abundance: .; len: 15; v_gene: TRBV20-1; j_gene: TRBJ2-2; CDR3nt: TGCAGTGCTAGAGGACAGGGAAAGAACACCGGGGAGCTGTTTTTT; CDR3aa: CSARGQGKNTGELFF
d_gene: .; abundance: .; len: 8; v_gene: TRBV2; j_gene: TRBJ1-2; CDR3nt: TGTGCCTCCGGTCGCTACACCTTC; CDR3aa: CASGRYTF
d_gene: TRBD1; abundance: .; len: 15; v_gene: TRBV27; j_gene: TRBJ1-2; CDR3nt: TGTGCCAGCAGTCCTCAGACAGGGGGAGGCTATGGCTACACCTTC; CDR3aa: CASSPQTGGGYGYTF
d_gene: TRBD2; abundance: .; len: 15; v_gene: TRBV4-3; j_gene: TRBJ2-1; CDR3nt: TGCGCCAGCAGCCGAGGGACTAGCGGGGACAATGAGCAGTTCTTC; CDR3aa: CASSRGTSGDNEQFF
d_gene: .; abundance: .; len: 16; v_gene: TRBV27; j_gene: TRBJ2-3; CDR3nt: TGTGCCAGCAAACCTTGGCAGGGACGGAGAGTTGATACGCAGTATTTT; CDR3aa: CASKPWQGRRVDTQYF
d_gene: .; abundance: .; len: 12; v_gene: TRBV20-1; j_gene: TRBJ2-7; CDR3nt: TGCAGTGCCCCCCCTCGGTTCCACGAGCAGTACTTC; CDR3aa: CSAPPRFHEQYF
d_gene: .; abundance: .; len: 10; v_gene: TRBV29-1; j_gene: TRBJ2-3; CDR3nt: TGCAGCGTTGCTACCGGGGAACAGTATTTT; CDR3aa: CSVATGEQYF
d_gene: TRBD1; abundance: once; len: 15; v_gene: TRBV27; j_gene: TRBJ1-1; CDR3nt: TGTGCCAGCAGTTTATCGGACAGGGGAAGCACTGAAGCTTTCTTT; CDR3aa: CASSLSDRGSTEAFF
d_gene: TRBD2; abundance: .; len: 14; v_gene: TRBV7-2; j_gene: TRBJ2-4; CDR3nt: TGTGCCAGCAGCCGGACTAGCGGGGGGAACATTCAGTACTTC; CDR3aa: CASSRTSGGNIQYF
d_gene: TRBD1; abundance: .; len: 11; v_gene: TRBV30; j_gene: TRBJ2-1; CDR3nt: TGTGCGAGGGGGCTAGGGGGAGAGCAGTTCTTC; CDR3aa: CARGLGGEQFF
d_gene: TRBD1; abundance: .; len: 13; v_gene: TRBV30; j_gene: TRBJ2-7; CDR3nt: TGTGCCTGGGCCGGGACAGGGTTTATCGAGCAGTACTTC; CDR3aa: CAWAGTGFIEQYF
d_gene: TRBD1; abundance: .; len: 13; v_gene: TRBV5-1; j_gene: TRBJ1-2; CDR3nt: TGCGCCAGCAGCATGGGACAGAATTATGGCTACACCTTC; CDR3aa: CASSMGQNYGYTF
d_gene: .; abundance: .; len: 14; v_gene: TRBV28; j_gene: TRBJ2-7; CDR3nt: TGTGCCAGCTGTCGGACCTCGAGCTCCTACGAGCAGTACTTC; CDR3aa: CASCRTSSSYEQYF
d_gene: .; abundance: .; len: 16; v_gene: TRBV20-1; j_gene: TRBJ1-6; CDR3nt: TGCAGTGCTGGCTTTATTGCGGCGGGGGGTATTTCACCCCTCCACTTT; CDR3aa: CSAGFIAAGGISPLHF
d_gene: .; abundance: .; len: 13; v_gene: TRBV28; j_gene: TRBJ2-5; CDR3nt: TGTGCCAGCAGTTTGCCCAGCGGTGCGACCCAGTACTTT; CDR3aa: CASSLPSGATQYF
d_gene: TRBD1; abundance: few; len: 11; v_gene: TRBV20-1; j_gene: TRBJ2-7; CDR3nt: TGCAGTGCAAGACAGGGTCGCGAGCAGTACTTC; CDR3aa: CSARQGREQYF
d_gene: TRBD1; abundance: .; len: 15; v_gene: TRBV7-2; j_gene: TRBJ2-5; CDR3nt: TGTGCCAGCATCCAGACAGGGGGAAGAGAAGAGACCCAGTACTTC; CDR3aa: CASIQTGGREETQYF
d_gene: TRBD1; abundance: .; len: 14; v_gene: TRBV6-6; j_gene: TRBJ2-1; CDR3nt: TGTGCCAGCAGCCGGGACAGCCTTTACAATGAGCAGTTCTTC; CDR3aa: CASSRDSLYNEQFF
d_gene: TRBD2; abundance: .; len: 15; v_gene: TRBV5-1; j_gene: TRBJ2-7; CDR3nt: TGCGCCAGCAGCTCGGGACTAGCGGGAGGGAACGAGCAGTACTTC; CDR3aa: CASSSGLAGGNEQYF
d_gene: TRBD1; abundance: few; len: 17; v_gene: TRBV10-3; j_gene: TRBJ1-6; CDR3nt: TGTGCCATCAGTGTAGGGACAGGAAGCTCCTATAATTCACCCCTCCACTTT; CDR3aa: CAISVGTGSSYNSPLHF
d_gene: .; abundance: few; len: 13; v_gene: TRBV5-1; j_gene: TRBJ1-1; CDR3nt: TGCGCCAGCACGAAGACGGGGGTTACTGAAGCTTTCTTT; CDR3aa: CASTKTGVTEAFF
d_gene: .; abundance: .; len: 14; v_gene: TRBV7-2; j_gene: TRBJ2-7; CDR3nt: TGTGCCAGCAGCTTAGTACTAAGCTCCTACGAGCAGTACTTC; CDR3aa: CASSLVLSSYEQYF
d_gene: TRBD2; abundance: .; len: 13; v_gene: TRBV15; j_gene: TRBJ2-3; CDR3nt: TGTGCCACCAGCTCCGGGGGGAGGGGCACGCAGTATTTT; CDR3aa: CATSSGGRGTQYF
d_gene: .; abundance: few; len: 14; v_gene: TRBV6-5; j_gene: TRBJ1-2; CDR3nt: TGTGCCAGCAGTTACTCGGCAACTAACTATGGCTACACCTTC; CDR3aa: CASSYSATNYGYTF
d_gene: TRBD1; abundance: .; len: 13; v_gene: TRBV10-3; j_gene: TRBJ2-7; CDR3nt: TGTGCCATCAGGACAGGGGGATCCTACGAGCAGTACTTC; CDR3aa: CAIRTGGSYEQYF
d_gene: .; abundance: .; len: 13; v_gene: TRBV6-6; j_gene: TRBJ2-3; CDR3nt: TGTGCCAGCAATGAGTTTTTCACAGATACGCAGTATTTT; CDR3aa: CASNEFFTDTQYF
d_gene: TRBD1; abundance: few; len: 15; v_gene: TRBV27; j_gene: TRBJ1-2; CDR3nt: TGTGCCAGCAGTTACCGGACAGGGAGTGTTAATGGCTACACCTTC; CDR3aa: CASSYRTGSVNGYTF
d_gene: TRBD1; abundance: .; len: 15; v_gene: TRBV6-1; j_gene: TRBJ2-5; CDR3nt: TGTGCCAGCAGTGAAGGATGGGGACAGCGAGAGACCCAGTACTTC; CDR3aa: CASSEGWGQRETQYF
d_gene: .; abundance: .; len: 13; v_gene: TRBV7-2; j_gene: TRBJ2-4; CDR3nt: TGTGCCAGCAGCTTAAGGCGTGGGAACATTCAGTACTTC; CDR3aa: CASSLRRGNIQYF
d_gene: .; abundance: few; len: 15; v_gene: TRBV9; j_gene: TRBJ2-7; CDR3nt: TGTGCCAGCAGCGTGGGTAAAGATGCCTCCTACGAGCAGTACTTC; CDR3aa: CASSVGKDASYEQYF
d_gene: TRBD1; abundance: .; len: 14; v_gene: TRBV6-5; j_gene: TRBJ1-5; CDR3nt: TGTGCCAGCAATAAACAGGGGGCCAATCAGCCCCAGCATTTT; CDR3aa: CASNKQGANQPQHF
d_gene: .; abundance: .; len: 12; v_gene: TRBV30; j_gene: TRBJ2-5; CDR3nt: TGTGCCTGGAGTGTAATTGGGGAGACCCAGTACTTC; CDR3aa: CAWSVIGETQYF
d_gene: TRBD2; abundance: .; len: 14; v_gene: TRBV7-2; j_gene: TRBJ2-7; CDR3nt: TGTGCCAGCACACCGGGACTAGCGGGAGGCGAGCAGTACTTC; CDR3aa: CASTPGLAGGEQYF
d_gene: .; abundance: .; len: 14; v_gene: TRBV6-1; j_gene: TRBJ2-5; CDR3nt: TGTGCCAGCAGTGAAGCTCAGTTGCCAGAGACCCAGTACTTC; CDR3aa: CASSEAQLPETQYF
d_gene: .; abundance: few; len: 16; v_gene: TRBV20-1; j_gene: TRBJ2-1; CDR3nt: TGCAGTGCTAGAGATCTCCGAGGGAGCCCGTGGAATGAGCAGTTCTTC; CDR3aa: CSARDLRGSPWNEQFF
d_gene: .; abundance: few; len: 15; v_gene: TRBV7-2; j_gene: TRBJ1-4; CDR3nt: TGTGCCAGCACCCGAGACGGTGCAACTAATGAAAAACTGTTTTTT; CDR3aa: CASTRDGATNEKLFF
d_gene: .; abundance: .; len: 17; v_gene: TRBV6-1; j_gene: TRBJ1-6; CDR3nt: TGTGCCAGCAGTGAAGTTACGGGGGGAACGGGTAATTCACCCCTCCACTTT; CDR3aa: CASSEVTGGTGNSPLHF
d_gene: .; abundance: .; len: 10; v_gene: TRBV20-1; j_gene: TRBJ2-1; CDR3nt: TGCGGTGCTAAAGGCAATGAGCAGTTCTTC; CDR3aa: CGAKGNEQFF
d_gene: TRBD2; abundance: .; len: 15; v_gene: TRBV12-3/TRBV12-4; j_gene: TRBJ2-2; CDR3nt: TGTGCCAGCAGGGGCGGGGGGACGAACACCGGGGAGCTGTTTTTT; CDR3aa: CASRGGGTNTGELFF
d_gene: .; abundance: .; len: 15; v_gene: TRBV28; j_gene: TRBJ2-7; CDR3nt: TGTGCCAGCAGGCTAGGCGGGAACGGACCCTACGAGCAGTACTTC; CDR3aa: CASRLGGNGPYEQYF
d_gene: .; abundance: .; len: 11; v_gene: TRBV7-2; j_gene: TRBJ2-2; CDR3nt: TGTGCCGCGAGGGAAGGGGGGGAGCTGTTTTTT; CDR3aa: CAAREGGELFF
d_gene: .; abundance: .; len: 14; v_gene: TRBV20-1; j_gene: TRBJ1-5; CDR3nt: TGCAGTGCCTGGGAGGGGAATAGCAATCAGCCCCAGCATTTT; CDR3aa: CSAWEGNSNQPQHF
d_gene: TRBD1; abundance: .; len: 16; v_gene: TRBV12-3/TRBV12-4; j_gene: TRBJ2-5; CDR3nt: TGTGCCAGCAGTTCCCGGGACAGGCGAGCCAAAGAGACCCAGTACTTC; CDR3aa: CASSSRDRRAKETQYF
d_gene: TRBD2; abundance: .; len: 18; v_gene: TRBV11-2; j_gene: TRBJ2-5; CDR3nt: TGTGCCAGCAGCCCCACAGTGGGCGGACTAGCGGGCCAAGAGACCCAGTACTTC; CDR3aa: CASSPTVGGLAGQETQYF
d_gene: .; abundance: .; len: 11; v_gene: TRBV6-5; j_gene: TRBJ2-1; CDR3nt: TGTGCCACTCCGGGGTACAATGAGCAGTTCTTC; CDR3aa: CATPGYNEQFF
d_gene: .; abundance: few; len: 14; v_gene: TRBV12-3/TRBV12-4; j_gene: TRBJ1-2; CDR3nt: TGTGCCAGCAGTCCCGACGGGGAAACCTATGGCTACACCTTC; CDR3aa: CASSPDGETYGYTF
d_gene: .; abundance: many; len: 13; v_gene: TRBV12-3/TRBV12-4; j_gene: TRBJ2-7; CDR3nt: TGTGCCAGCAGTTTTCTTGGAGGGGACGAGCAGTACTTC; CDR3aa: CASSFLGGDEQYF
d_gene: .; abundance: .; len: 12; v_gene: TRBV20-1; j_gene: TRBJ2-7; CDR3nt: TGCAGTGCTACAGGACAGAACAATGAGCAGTACTTC; CDR3aa: CSATGQNNEQYF
d_gene: .; abundance: .; len: 13; v_gene: TRBV27; j_gene: TRBJ2-1; CDR3nt: TGTGCCAGCAGTTTATCGCACTTAAATGAGCAGTTCTTC; CDR3aa: CASSLSHLNEQFF
d_gene: .; abundance: once; len: 18; v_gene: TRBV20-1; j_gene: TRBJ2-1; CDR3nt: TGCAGTGCCAAACCTCCGGTAGACGACCCGAGCTCCTACAATGAGCAGTTCTTC; CDR3aa: CSAKPPVDDPSSYNEQFF